The clone carrying this T cell receptor beta chain was seen only a few times. The data originate from a study of blood T cell repertoires in COVID-19. Study information: Whether acute or convalescent, the COVID-19 samples came from the United States, Italy and Spain.

The germline CDR1 and CDR2 sequences are SGHTA and FQGNSA. This CDR3 region has 17 residues. V was pared by 5 bases and J by 4 bases, with 12 bases of the junction left unmatched. Per the study methods: Estimation of nucleated cell counts was performed using reference gene primer amplification. The data were produced by immunoSEQ multiplex PCR, yet TCRdb's version contains in-frame clones alone and is incomplete. From that table come the V and J calls and clone size; the DNA was used to work out D and trimming. This sample yields around 240,000 clones, of which approximately 82% are seen a single time; 1.5% to 2% belongs to the top ten.

The chain joins TRBV7-2 to TRBJ2-2; 8 bases fit TRBD2. This TCR came from an elderly woman with acute or convalescent COVID-19. Sequencing was performed on peripheral blood. The CDR3 DNA follows: TGTGCCAGCAGCCCACCTACGGGAGGGCCGGGCACCGGGGAGCTGTTTTTT. This gives the protein CASSPPTGGPGTGELFF.